The 8 T cell receptor beta chains below all came from one sample that was sequenced in a study of shared clonotypes between healthy human individuals. CD45RO-negative, CCR7-selected cells formed the naive CD8 fraction, which excluded terminally differentiated effector memory CD45RA+ cells. Profiling relied on immunoSEQ multiplex PCR, and the TCRdb table lists in-frame clones only, not all of them. The sample holds approximately 1.9 million clones, 93% seen once. Sequencing was done on a sample of naive CD8+ T cells from PBMCs. The source is a young man in good health. Some clones in this sample may be carry-over from other donors' samples.

The chain couples TRBV6-1 to TRBJ1-1; a weak D match, TRBD1 (5 bases). Germline V gives CDR1 MNHNS, CDR2 SASEGT. The CDR3 has 13 residues. V shed 8 bases and J shed 4 bases, with 14 bases lying between them. The CDR3 here is CASLEGLATEAFF. The CDR3 bases are TGTGCCAGCTTGGAGGGGTTAGCCACTGAAGCTTTCTTT.

With respect to this clone: Other DNA sequences in this specimen translate into the identical CDR3. The rearrangement joins TRBV30 to TRBJ1-1; unclear D gene. The CDR3 extends over 12 amino acids. V was clipped by 0 bases and J by 2 bases, with 4 bases between them. Germline V gene sequence: CDR1 GTSNPN, CDR2 SVGIG (reference sequence). Here the CDR3 DNA reads TGTGCCTGGAGTGTACTCAACACTGAAGCTTTCTTT. It codes for CAWSVLNTEAFF.

This clone was counted a single time. This sample also contains other DNA sequences that code for the same CDR3. V gene TRBV5-1 combines with J gene TRBJ2-7; 7 nucleotides match TRBD2. CDR1 is SGHRS and CDR2 is YFSETQ in the germline V gene. Trimming removed 4 bases from V and 3 bases from J; junction bases left unmatched: 4. The CDR3 totals 13 residues. The CDR3: CASSVGLGYEQYF. The CDR3 bases are TGCGCCAGCAGCGTAGGACTAGGCTACGAGCAGTACTTC.

This sequence joins TRBV6-6 and TRBJ1-2, with no clear D. Germline V gives CDR1 MNHNY, CDR2 SVGAGI (reference sequence). This CDR3 region has 16 residues. V lost 0 bases to trimming and J lost 3 bases, with 14 bases between them. The CDR3: CASSYSLRRTDYGYTF. The CDR3 DNA reads as TGTGCCAGCAGTTACTCGTTACGGAGGACCGACTATGGCTACACCTTC.

This CDR3 reads CASSFYRAADTQYF. CDR3 bases: TGTGCCAGCAGCTTTTACAGGGCAGCAGATACGCAGTATTTT. The chain joins TRBV5-4 to TRBJ2-3, with D maybe TRBD1 (6 bases). The V gene lost 2 bases and the J gene lost 4 bases, with 11 bases spanning the gap. There are 14 residues in the CDR3. CDR1 is SGHNT and CDR2 is YYREEE in the germline V gene (reference sequence).

The chain is built from TRBV5-6 and TRBJ2-7; D ambiguous. The CDR3 loop spans 13 amino acids. Trimming took 4 bases from V and 2 from J, leaving 10 bases between them. Germline CDR1 SGHDT, CDR2 YYEEEE. Here the CDR3 DNA reads TGTGCCAGCAGCGTTCAATGGCCCTACGAGCAGTACTTC. This sequence encodes CASSVQWPYEQYF.

The chain joins TRBV6-5 to TRBJ2-1; TRBD2 aligns across 14 bases. CDR1 is MNHEY and CDR2 is SVGAGI in the germline V gene. There are 14 residues in the CDR3. V lost 5 bases and J lost 9; bases outside the gene matches: 3. CDR3 DNA: TGTGCCAGCAGTCCTGGGACTAGCGGGGGTGAGCAGTTCTTC. Its protein product is CASSPGTSGGEQFF.

With respect to this clone: Other DNA sequences in the sample encode the same CDR3. The chain combines TRBV6-5 with TRBJ2-1; D gene unclear. The CDR3 covers 11 residues. Germline CDR1 is MNHEY and CDR2 is SVGAGI. Between the trimmed V and J ends, which lost 2 bases and 8 bases, there was a span of 4 bases. The CDR3 DNA sequence: TGTGCCAGCAGTTACGGAGATGAGCAGTTCTTC. Its protein is CASSYGDEQFF.